The 24 T cell receptor beta chains below come from one sample, sequenced in a study of vaccination effects on CD4 cells after COVID-19. These receptors are not linked to any known antigen. Libraries were prepared by immunoSEQ multiplex PCR; TCRdb keeps only in-frame clonotypes and omits some of them. The data show tens of thousands of clones, with around 63% seen just once and approximately 5% held by the top ten. Isolating CD4+ T cells followed less than 11 days of culture. The specimen comprised CD4+ T cells from PBMCs cultured without peptide, sampled before COVID-19 vaccination. The receptors originated from a human donor who received a COVID-19 vaccine.

The chain recombines TRBV4-1 with TRBJ2-1, with TRBD2 matching over 12 bases. CDR1 and CDR2 (germline): MGHRA, YSYEKL. The V gene end was trimmed by 3 bases and the J gene end by 5 bases; junction bases not matched to a gene: 14. The CDR3 length is 19 residues. DNA for the CDR3: TGCGCCAGCAGCCAGACTAGGACTAGCGGGATCGGTGGGCACAATGAGCAGTTCTTC. It encodes CASSQTRTSGIGGHNEQFF.

This clone has more than one count but fewer than ten. The chain carries TRBV19 and TRBJ2-1; TRBD2 aligns across 12 bases. Trimming cost V 8 bases and J 3 bases; bases outside gene matches: 5. This CDR3 contains 15 residues. Germline CDR1 LNHDA, CDR2 SQIVND (reference sequence). The CDR3 DNA is TGTGCCAGTGGCGGGACTAGCGGGCTCTACAATGAGCAGTTCTTC. Translation gives CASGGTSGLYNEQFF.

A single count supports this clone. V gene TRBV2 combines with J gene TRBJ2-1; D not resolved. V was trimmed by 4 bases and J by 9 bases, leaving 13 bases between them. The CDR3 covers 13 residues. The germline gives CDR1 SNHLY, CDR2 FYNNEI. The CDR3 coding sequence is TGTGCCAGCAGTGGGGCGCCCTTAGGTGAGCAGTTCTTC. As protein: CASSGAPLGEQFF.

The genes are TRBV5-6 and TRBJ2-7; D may correspond to TRBD1 or TRBD2 (6 bases each). The CDR3 contains 18 residues. The germline CDR1 and CDR2 sequences are SGHDT and YYEEEE. Trimming took off 4 bases at V and 2 bases at J, with 25 bases between the two ends. The CDR3 loop reads CASSELTFHGGGTYEQYF. As DNA, the CDR3 is TGTGCCAGCAGCGAGCTAACCTTCCACGGAGGGGGTACCTACGAGCAGTACTTC.

The CDR3 protein is CASSHPGSYEQYF. The CDR3 DNA sequence: TGTGCCAGCAGTCACCCGGGGTCCTACGAGCAGTACTTC. This sequence joins TRBV12-3 or TRBV12-4 and TRBJ2-7, with D maybe TRBD2 (5 bases). The V and J ends lost 5 bases and 1 base respectively, with 9 bases between them. This CDR3 comprises 13 residues.

This clone was observed a handful of times. V usage is TRBV7-2 and J usage is TRBJ1-3; D unclear. The V and J ends lost 2 bases and 5 bases respectively, with 16 bases between them. CDR3 length: 16 amino acids. Germline lookup yields CDR1 SGHTA and CDR2 FQGNSA. CDR3 DNA sequence: TGTGCCAGCAGCTTAATCGGGGTGAGCCCGCGAAACACCATATATTTT. This sequence encodes CASSLIGVSPRNTIYF.

V and J are TRBV19 and TRBJ1-1, with 8 bases aligning to TRBD1. V shed 7 bases, J shed 5 bases, and the junction held 6 bases outside the gene matches. CDR3 size: 13 residues. CDR1 is LNHDA and CDR2 is SQIVND in the germline V gene (reference sequence). Written as DNA, the CDR3 is TGTGCCAGTAAGAGGACAGGGAATACTGAAGCTTTCTTT. This translates into CASKRTGNTEAFF.

The CDR3: CASSFGQGGSPLHF. The DNA of the CDR3 is TGTGCCAGCAGTTTCGGTCAGGGTGGTTCACCCCTCCACTTT. The chain uses TRBV27 and TRBJ1-6; possibly TRBD1 for D (5 bases). The germline V gene encodes CDR1 MNHEY and CDR2 SMNVEV (reference sequence). This CDR3 has 14 residues. The V end lost 3 bases, the J end lost 9 bases, and 12 bases lay between the germline ends.

The rearrangement joins TRBV10-3 to TRBJ2-1; 9 bases match TRBD2. V lost 0 bases to trimming and J lost 5 bases; unmatched junction nucleotides: 2. This CDR3 spans 15 amino acids. From germline, CDR1 is ENHRY and CDR2 SYGVKD. The CDR3 here is CAISESGTSNNEQFF. The CDR3 DNA is TGTGCCATCAGTGAGTCGGGGACTAGCAACAATGAGCAGTTCTTC.

The J gene is TRBJ1-2, the V gene TRBV11-2; weak D call: TRBD1 (5 bases). V gave up 0 bases and J gave up 4 bases, with 12 bases separating them. There are 15 residues in the CDR3. Germline-derived CDR1 and CDR2 are SGHAT and FQNNGV. The CDR3 loop reads CASSLEPGMVYGYTF. The CDR3 DNA follows: TGTGCCAGCAGCTTAGAACCAGGGATGGTCTATGGCTACACCTTC.

The J gene is TRBJ1-2, the V gene TRBV19; no clear D. Trimming shortened V by 5 bases and J by 8 bases, and 18 bases separated the two germline ends. This CDR3 has 14 residues. In germline, CDR1 is LNHDA, CDR2 SQIVND (reference sequence). The DNA for the CDR3 is TGTGCCAGTAGTGACACGGGCCCCGGTGGAGGCTACACCTTC. This codes for CASSDTGPGGGYTF.

About this clone: Mismatch with germline at one junction end may stem from a read error. The gene calls are TRBV7-7 and TRBJ2-7; D is unresolved. CDR1 is SSHAT, CDR2 FNYEAQ, per germline (reference sequence). The CDR3 length is 13 residues. The CDR3 DNA is TGTGCTAGCAGCTCCCAGTTTGGGTACGAGCAGTACTTC. This gives the protein CASSSQFGYEQYF.

The V and J genes are TRBV4-3 and TRBJ1-4; D is possibly TRBD1 (5 bases). V lost 1 base and J 0 bases, leaving 9 bases between the germline ends. The CDR3 sequence is 16 residues long. Germline V lookup: CDR1 LGHNA, CDR2 YSLEER. The CDR3 nucleotides are TGCGCCAGCAGCCAAGTAGCGGGGGCAACTAATGAAAAACTGTTTTTT. This codes for CASSQVAGATNEKLFF.

This chain links TRBV6-2 or TRBV6-3 with TRBJ2-7; the match to TRBD1 covers 8 bases. This CDR3 is built from 11 residues. Germline V gene sequence: CDR1 MNHEY, CDR2 SVGEGT. V dropped 5 bases and J dropped 13; count of bases not matched to a gene: 7. CDR3 bases: TGTGCCAGCAGTCACGACAGGGGTATCTACTTC. Residues: CASSHDRGIYF.

V and J are TRBV4-1 and TRBJ2-3; 10 positions agree with TRBD2. Trimming took 0 bases from V and 9 from J; bases not matched to a gene: 15. This CDR3 spans 18 amino acids. Per the germline V gene, CDR1 is MGHRA and CDR2 is YSYEKL. CDR3 bases: TGCGCCAGCAGCCAAGATATCGGGAGCGGGGGGGCCCCCGGGACGCAGTATTTT. Protein sequence: CASSQDIGSGGAPGTQYF.

This chain links TRBV7-2 with TRBJ2-3; 14 positions agree with TRBD2. Germline CDR1 and CDR2: SGHTA and FQGNSA. V shed 1 base and J 4 bases; nucleotides not matched to a gene: 7. This CDR3 has 18 residues. The CDR3 here is CASSLDPGLAGEADTQYF. In DNA, the CDR3 is TGTGCCAGCAGCTTAGATCCGGGACTAGCGGGAGAAGCAGATACGCAGTATTTT.

This chain connects TRBV29-1 to TRBJ2-7, with 10 nucleotides matching TRBD2. The CDR3 loop spans 14 amino acids. The germline V gene has CDR1 SQVTM and CDR2 ANQGSEA. J gave up 6 bases and V 6 bases, and 11 bases lay outside the gene matches. CDR3 bases: TGCAGCGTCCAAGGGGGACTAGCGTCTTCCGAGCAGTACTTC. This encodes CSVQGGLASSEQYF.

The table lists this clone with a few counts. The CDR3 loop reads CASSLTPIMNTEAFF. For the CDR3, the DNA is TGTGCCAGCAGCCTCACACCTATCATGAACACTGAAGCTTTCTTT. This chain uses TRBV2 with TRBJ1-1; D remains unclear. The CDR3 extends over 15 amino acids. Trimming took 6 bases from V and 0 from J, leaving 14 bases between them. Germline V gene sequence: CDR1 SNHLY, CDR2 FYNNEI. Full variable domain (missing parts from reference TRBV2 and TRBJ1-1): EPEVTQTPSHQVTQMGQEVILRCVPISNHLYFYWYRQILGQKVEFLVSFYNNEISEKSEIFDDQFSVERPDGSNFTLKIRSTKLEDSAMYFCASSLTPIMNTEAFFGQGTRLTVV.

The chain has TRBV29-1 and TRBJ2-2; no clear D gene. The CDR3 totals 11 residues. Germline loops: CDR1 SQVTM, CDR2 ANQGSEA. The ends were cut back, 5 bases at V and 3 bases at J, with 4 bases in the middle. The DNA of the CDR3 is TGCAGCGTTTCCCACACCGGGGAGCTGTTTTTT. Translation: CSVSHTGELFF.

This clone has more than one count but fewer than ten. The J gene is TRBJ2-1, the V gene TRBV4-2, with D perhaps matching TRBD2 (6 bases). The CDR3 runs to 16 residues. Between the trimmed V and J ends, which lost 0 bases and 4 bases, there was a span of 13 bases. Germline CDR1 LGHNA, CDR2 YNFKEQ. CDR3 region: CASSQDLSGLYNEQFF. DNA for the CDR3: TGTGCCAGCAGCCAAGATCTCAGCGGGTTATACAATGAGCAGTTCTTC.

This chain links TRBV19 with TRBJ1-1, with D unclear. V was pared by 3 bases and J by 1 base, with 12 bases between. Per the germline V gene, CDR1 is LNHDA and CDR2 is SQIVND (reference sequence). This CDR3 has 15 amino acids. The CDR3 DNA is TGTGCCAGTAGTATGGAGGCACAGCCGAACACTGAAGCTTTCTTT. Translated, it gives CASSMEAQPNTEAFF.

The chain has TRBV11-1 and TRBJ2-2; 7 positions agree with TRBD1. The CDR3 consists of 16 residues. Germline CDR1 and CDR2: SGHAT and FQDESV (reference sequence). J lost 4 bases, V lost 3 bases, and 8 bases had no gene match. Written as DNA, the CDR3 is TGTGCCAGCAGCTTCTCCGCGACAGGGACCACCGGGGAGCTGTTTTTT. Its protein is CASSFSATGTTGELFF.

The genes are TRBV15 and TRBJ2-3; the D gene could be TRBD1 or TRBD2 (5 bases each). Germline lookup yields CDR1 LNHNV and CDR2 YYDKDF (reference sequence). V was shortened by 0 bases and J by 1 base, with 8 bases between the two germline ends. This CDR3 spans 15 amino acids. CDR3 loop: CATSRDGGRTDTQYF. DNA for the CDR3: TGTGCCACCAGCAGAGATGGGGGTCGCACAGATACGCAGTATTTT.

The chain has TRBV4-1 and TRBJ1-3, with D hard to call. CDR1 MGHRA and CDR2 YSYEKL come from the germline V gene. V gave up 5 bases and J gave up 4 bases, with 12 bases separating them. This CDR3 has 14 amino acids. CDR3 sequence (DNA): TGCGCCAGCAGCTCCTACCCCACAGGAAACACCATATATTTT. This encodes CASSSYPTGNTIYF.